The T cell receptor beta chain described here comes from a study of T cell repertoires in cytomegalovirus infection. The overall study: Public TCR beta signatures provided an indication of both CMV infection and a matching HLA type. Study observations and caveats: The ex vivo response was dominated by HLA-C-restricted CMV-specific TCR beta clonotypes. Totalled public TCR beta family frequency picked out people who carried CMV plus the relevant HLA.

Germline values: CDR1 SGHVS, CDR2 FNYEAQ. The CDR3 covers 16 residues. TCRdb ran MiXCR on the reads and lists one entry per CDR3 protein. The sample lists about 150,000 distinct CDR3 sequences, less than 25% occurring once. This clonotype has more than one count but fewer than ten. No antigen is known for it. One base away lies a much larger clone, so this may be a sequencing read error. The receptor was isolated from a human donor in good health (CMV status not recorded). Some clones in this sample may be carry-over from other donors' samples. The chain has TRBV7-6 and TRBJ2-3; TRBD1 matches at 12 bases. Specimen: PBMCs. The CDR3 nucleotides are TGTGCCAGCAGCTCCTACGGGACAGGGGGCACAGATACGGAGTATTTT. This translates into CASSSYGTGGTDTEYF.